One sample yielded the 20 T cell receptor beta chains listed below, sequenced in a study of hypomethylating agent response in myelodysplastic syndrome. Repertoires were generated with immunoSEQ multiplex PCR, while TCRdb's copy carries only in-frame clones and drops some. Of several thousand clones in the sample, 85% to 90% were seen once. This specimen was bone marrow, taken before or after starting hypomethylating agent treatment for myelodysplastic syndrome (not recorded which). Receptors originate from a human donor with myelodysplastic syndrome.

The gene calls are TRBV18 and TRBJ2-5, with 9 bases that match TRBD1. The trim removed 0 bases at V and 5 bases at J, leaving 13 bases unmatched. Germline V gene data show CDR1 as KGHSH and CDR2 as LQKENI. The CDR3 has 18 amino acids. For the CDR3, the DNA is TGTGCCAGCTCACCACCAATACCGGGACAGGGCCTGGGTGAGACCCAGTACTTC. This encodes CASSPPIPGQGLGETQYF.

The chain couples TRBV4-3 to TRBJ1-1, with D perhaps TRBD1 (5 bases). CDR3 length equals 14 residues. Germline V gene lookup returns CDR1 LGHNA and CDR2 YSLEER. V lost 1 base and J lost 12, with 18 bases in between. CDR3 DNA: TGCGCCAGCAGCCAAGCAAATTACGGGGGGGTAACTTTCTTT. Its protein is CASSQANYGGVTFF.

This clone was seen just once. J is TRBJ1-1 and V is TRBV15; TRBD1 is a possible D gene (6 bases). Germline V gene data show CDR1 as LNHNV and CDR2 as YYDKDF (reference sequence). The CDR3 covers 13 residues. Deletions cut 1 base from V and 6 bases from J, with 9 bases between. The DNA of the CDR3 is TGTGCCACCAGCAGAGTGGGGGCCGCTGAAGCTTTCTTT. Translated: CATSRVGAAEAFF.

This chain links TRBV9 with TRBJ1-6; no clear D gene. This CDR3 region has 14 residues. Germline CDR1 SGDLS, CDR2 YYNGEE. V lost 0 bases to trimming and J lost 7 bases, with 8 bases between them. CDR3 in DNA: TGTGCCAGCAGCGTAGGCGATCGGAATTCACCCCTCCACTTT. Translated: CASSVGDRNSPLHF.

This chain connects TRBV6-6 to TRBJ2-3; 7 positions agree with TRBD1. V shed 6 bases and J 2 bases; nucleotides not matched to a gene: 5. The CDR3 spans 14 residues. CDR1 is MNHNY, CDR2 SVGAGI, per germline (reference sequence). This CDR3 reads CASSRDSLTDTQYF. CDR3 coding DNA: TGTGCCAGCAGCCGGGACAGCCTCACAGATACGCAGTATTTT.

The rearrangement joins TRBV6-5 to TRBJ2-7, with a possible D match to TRBD1 (5 bases). V lost 0 bases to trimming and J lost 4 bases, with 10 bases between them. The germline CDR1 and CDR2 sequences are MNHEY and SVGAGI. CDR3 length: 14 residues. The CDR3 here is CASSYSEGAYEQYV. In DNA form, the CDR3 reads TGTGCCAGCAGTTACTCTGAAGGGGCGTACGAGCAGTACGTC.

This rearrangement joins TRBV10-3 to TRBJ2-7; no clear D gene. V dropped 2 bases and J dropped 0 bases, with 5 bases sitting between them. The germline gives CDR1 ENHRY, CDR2 SYGVKD. The CDR3 extends over 13 amino acids. The CDR3 DNA reads TGTGCCATCAGTGAGGGAAGCTCCTACGAGCAGTACGTC. This sequence encodes CAISEGSSYEQYV.

The genes are TRBV9 and TRBJ1-5; D is possibly TRBD1 (5 bases). Germline-derived CDR1 and CDR2 are SGDLS and YYNGEE. Trimming cost V 4 bases and J 0 bases, with 17 bases left between them. CDR3 length equals 17 residues. The CDR3 sequence is CASSPRDVSDSNQPQHF. DNA for the CDR3: TGTGCCAGCAGCCCTCGGGACGTTTCTGATAGCAATCAGCCCCAGCATTTT.

The chain links TRBV5-6 to TRBJ1-1, with 9 bases matching TRBD1. The CDR3 runs to 16 residues. Germline loops: CDR1 SGHDT, CDR2 YYEEEE. J gave up 5 bases and V 2 bases, and 10 bases lay outside the gene matches. CDR3 sequence: CASSFYRDRAGTEAFF. The CDR3 region has the DNA TGTGCCAGCAGCTTCTATCGGGACAGGGCGGGGACTGAAGCTTTCTTT.

The V and J genes are TRBV6-1 and TRBJ2-3, with 9 bases aligning to TRBD2. This CDR3 has 17 residues. CDR1 is MNHNS and CDR2 is SASEGT in the germline V gene. J was trimmed by 4 bases and V by 3 bases; bases with no gene match: 11. The CDR3 reads CASSDRGLALGSDTQYF. In nucleotides, the CDR3 is TGTGCCAGCAGTGACCGTGGACTAGCGCTTGGATCAGATACGCAGTATTTT.

The CDR3 sequence: CSLRREGHNEQFF. DNA of the CDR3: TGCAGCTTGCGGCGGGAGGGCCACAATGAGCAGTTCTTC. V usage is TRBV29-1 and J usage is TRBJ2-1; 9 nucleotides line up with TRBD2. Germline CDR1 SQVTM, CDR2 ANQGSEA. The V and J ends lost 8 bases and 5 bases, in that order; junction bases with no gene match: 7. The CDR3 runs to 13 residues.

The chain is built from TRBV18 and TRBJ1-2; D is possibly TRBD1 (5 bases). Per germline, CDR1 KGHSH and CDR2 LQKENI. V gave up 1 base and J gave up 3 bases, with 12 bases separating them. There are 15 residues in the CDR3. CDR3 nucleotide sequence: TGTGCCAGCTCACCACGGGGTGACAGCTACTATGGCTACACCTTC. It yields the protein CASSPRGDSYYGYTF. The entire variable domain, with the rest obtained from reference TRBV18 and TRBJ1-2, is as follows: NAGVMQNPRHLVRRRGQEARLRCSPMKGHSHVYWYRQLPEEGLKFMVYLQKENIIDESGMPKERFSAEFPKEGPSILRIQQVVRGDSAAYFCASSPRGDSYYGYTFGSGTRLTVV.

V and J are TRBV7-2 and TRBJ1-1; 8 bases fit TRBD1. V lost 5 bases to trimming and J lost 4 bases; unmatched junction nucleotides: 6. This CDR3 has 14 residues. Germline assignment: CDR1 SGHTA and CDR2 FQGNSA. This CDR3 is CASSPLTGGTEAFF. In DNA, the CDR3 is TGTGCCAGCAGCCCACTCACAGGGGGCACTGAAGCTTTCTTT.

This clone has just one count. The chain couples TRBV19 to TRBJ1-1; D gene unclear. Trimming took 7 bases from V and 7 from J, leaving 19 bases between them. The germline gives CDR1 LNHDA, CDR2 SQIVND (reference sequence). The CDR3 runs to 14 residues. The CDR3 nucleotides read TGTGCCAGTATCCCCGGACGGACTACAAGTGAAGCTTTCTTT. It translates to CASIPGRTTSEAFF.

This clone showed up just a few times. The chain links TRBV4-1 to TRBJ1-5; D is possibly TRBD1 (5 bases). The CDR3 runs 15 residues. Germline CDR1 is MGHRA and CDR2 is YSYEKL. V was trimmed by 5 bases and J by 0 bases, leaving 11 bases between them. The CDR3 coding sequence is TGCGCCAGCAGCTCATCAGGGTATAGCAATCAGCCCCAGCATTTT. Amino acids: CASSSSGYSNQPQHF.

In its sample, this clone was seen a few times. V and J are TRBV11-2 and TRBJ2-3; D is possibly TRBD1 or TRBD2 (5 bases each). V lost 0 bases and J lost 3, with 13 bases in between. From germline, CDR1 is SGHAT and CDR2 FQNNGV. This CDR3 spans 16 amino acids. The CDR3 region has the DNA TGTGCCAGCAGCTTAGATATCGGGGCAGGGACAGATACGCAGTATTTT. It is translated as CASSLDIGAGTDTQYF.

The chain is built from TRBV6-6 and TRBJ1-5; TRBD1 matches at 10 bases. Germline values: CDR1 MNHNY, CDR2 SVGAGI (reference sequence). The CDR3 runs 14 residues. With 6 bases clipped from V and 8 bases from J, the junction kept 7 bases outside the gene matches. The CDR3 DNA reads TGTGCCAGCAGCGGGACAGGGGTGGTTGAGCCCCAGCATTTT. Translated: CASSGTGVVEPQHF.

This clone was observed a single time. This chain joins TRBV4-3 and TRBJ2-2; D is perhaps TRBD1 or TRBD2 (7 bases each). The germline V gene encodes CDR1 LGHNA and CDR2 YSLEER. This CDR3 has 16 residues. V was cut by 0 bases and J by 7 bases, with 15 bases left in between. The CDR3 here is CASSQDRQGGGGELFF. The CDR3 nucleotides read TGCGCCAGCAGCCAAGATCGACAGGGCGGGGGCGGGGAGCTGTTTTTT.

In its sample, this clone was seen a few times. The rearrangement joins TRBV30 to TRBJ1-5; no definite D call. V lost 3 bases to trimming and J lost 3 bases, with 15 bases between them. This CDR3 comprises 15 residues. CDR1 is GTSNPN and CDR2 is SVGIG in the germline V gene (reference sequence). The CDR3 sequence: CAWSQRSIPNQPQHF. Here the CDR3 DNA reads TGTGCCTGGAGCCAAAGGTCGATCCCCAATCAGCCCCAGCATTTT.

J is TRBJ1-1 and V is TRBV2; D uncertain. Germline values: CDR1 SNHLY, CDR2 FYNNEI. Between the trimmed V and J ends, which lost 10 bases and 5 bases, there was a span of 8 bases. This CDR3 region has 10 residues. This chain's CDR3 is CATWYTEAFF. The CDR3 DNA follows: TGTGCCACCTGGTATACTGAAGCTTTCTTT.